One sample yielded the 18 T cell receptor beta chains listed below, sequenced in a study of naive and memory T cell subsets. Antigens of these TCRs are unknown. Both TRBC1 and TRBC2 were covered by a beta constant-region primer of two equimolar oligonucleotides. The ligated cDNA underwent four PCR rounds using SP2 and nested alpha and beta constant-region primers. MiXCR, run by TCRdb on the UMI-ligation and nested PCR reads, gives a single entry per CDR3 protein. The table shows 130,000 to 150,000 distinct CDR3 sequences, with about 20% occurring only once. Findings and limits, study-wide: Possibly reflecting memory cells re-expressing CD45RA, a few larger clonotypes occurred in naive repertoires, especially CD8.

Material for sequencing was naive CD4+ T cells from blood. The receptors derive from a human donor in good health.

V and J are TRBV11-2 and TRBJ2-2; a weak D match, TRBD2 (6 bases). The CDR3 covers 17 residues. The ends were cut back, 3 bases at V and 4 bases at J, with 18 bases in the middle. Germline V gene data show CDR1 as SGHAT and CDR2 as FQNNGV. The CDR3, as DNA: TGTGCCAGCAGCTTTTTCGTCGGGCGGGACGCCACCGGGGAGCTGTTTTTT. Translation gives CASSFFVGRDATGELFF.

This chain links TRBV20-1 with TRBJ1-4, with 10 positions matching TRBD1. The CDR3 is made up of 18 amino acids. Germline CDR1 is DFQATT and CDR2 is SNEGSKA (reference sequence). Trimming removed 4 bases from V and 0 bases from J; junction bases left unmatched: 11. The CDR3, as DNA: TGCAGTGCTACCTGGGACAGGGGCTTCCTCGCAACTAATGAAAAACTGTTTTTT. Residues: CSATWDRGFLATNEKLFF.

DNA for the CDR3: TGCGCCAGCAGCCAAGATACTTCTGGGGGACAGGGGTTTATGGGAAGCACAGATACGCAGTATTTT. Amino acid sequence: CASSQDTSGGQGFMGSTDTQYF. V and J are TRBV4-1 and TRBJ2-3, with 10 nucleotides matching TRBD1. Per the germline V gene, CDR1 is MGHRA and CDR2 is YSYEKL. J lost 0 bases, V lost 0 bases, and 18 bases had no gene match. CDR3 length: 22 amino acids.

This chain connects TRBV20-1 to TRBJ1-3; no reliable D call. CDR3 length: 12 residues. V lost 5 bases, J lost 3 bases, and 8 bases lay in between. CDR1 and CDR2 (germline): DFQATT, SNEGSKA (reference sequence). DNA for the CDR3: TGCAGTGCTCGTCTATATGGAAACACCATATATTTT. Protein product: CSARLYGNTIYF.

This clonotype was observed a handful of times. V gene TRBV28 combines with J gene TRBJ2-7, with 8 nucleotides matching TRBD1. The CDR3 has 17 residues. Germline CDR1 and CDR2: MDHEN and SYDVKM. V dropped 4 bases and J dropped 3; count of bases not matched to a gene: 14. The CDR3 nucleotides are TGTGCCAGCAGTTCCAACGGGAGACAGGGGCAACGCTACGAGCAGTACTTC. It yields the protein CASSSNGRQGQRYEQYF. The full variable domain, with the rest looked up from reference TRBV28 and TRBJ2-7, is DVKVTQSSRYLVKRTGEKVFLECVQDMDHENMFWYRQDPGLGLRLIYFSYDVKMKEKGDIPEGYSVSREKKERFSLILESASTNQTSMYLCASSSNGRQGQRYEQYFGPGTRLTVT.

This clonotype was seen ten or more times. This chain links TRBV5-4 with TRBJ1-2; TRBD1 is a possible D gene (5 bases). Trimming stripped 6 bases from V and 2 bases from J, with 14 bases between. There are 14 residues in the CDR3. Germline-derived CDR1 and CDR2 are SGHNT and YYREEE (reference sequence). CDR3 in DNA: TGTGCCAGCAAAGACGGGGGGGTAAACTATGGCTACACCTTC. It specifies CASKDGGVNYGYTF.

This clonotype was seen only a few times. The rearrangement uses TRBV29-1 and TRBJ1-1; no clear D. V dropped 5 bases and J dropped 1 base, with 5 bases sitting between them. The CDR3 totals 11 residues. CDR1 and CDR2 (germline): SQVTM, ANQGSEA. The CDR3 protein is CSVNWNTEAFF. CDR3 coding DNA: TGCAGCGTTAACTGGAACACTGAAGCTTTCTTT. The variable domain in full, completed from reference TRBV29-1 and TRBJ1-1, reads SAVISQKPSRDICQRGTSLTIQCQVDSQVTMMFWYRQQPGQSLTLIATANQGSEATYESGFVIDKFPISRPNLTFSTLTVSNMSPEDSSIYLCSVNWNTEAFFGQGTRLTVV.

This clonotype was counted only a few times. CDR3 in DNA: TGTGCCAGCAGCCAAGCTCGACTAGCGGGAGAAACCGGGGAGCTGTTTTTT. This codes for CASSQARLAGETGELFF. This rearrangement joins TRBV4-2 to TRBJ2-2, with 12 bases that match TRBD2. J was trimmed by 5 bases and V by 1 base; bases with no gene match: 5. In germline, CDR1 is LGHNA, CDR2 YNFKEQ. This CDR3 has 17 residues.

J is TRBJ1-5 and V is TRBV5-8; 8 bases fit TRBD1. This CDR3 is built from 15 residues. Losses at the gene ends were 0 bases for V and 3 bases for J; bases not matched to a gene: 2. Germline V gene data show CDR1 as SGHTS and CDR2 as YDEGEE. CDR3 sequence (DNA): TGTGCCAGCAGCTTGGGGACAGGGCCCAATCAGCCCCAGCATTTT. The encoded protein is CASSLGTGPNQPQHF.

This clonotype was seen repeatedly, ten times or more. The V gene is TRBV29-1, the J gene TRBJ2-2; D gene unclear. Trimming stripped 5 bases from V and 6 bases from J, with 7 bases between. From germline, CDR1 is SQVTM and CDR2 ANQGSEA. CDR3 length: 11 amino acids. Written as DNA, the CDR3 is TGCAGCGTTCAAGGTGCCGGGGAGCTGTTTTTT. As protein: CSVQGAGELFF.

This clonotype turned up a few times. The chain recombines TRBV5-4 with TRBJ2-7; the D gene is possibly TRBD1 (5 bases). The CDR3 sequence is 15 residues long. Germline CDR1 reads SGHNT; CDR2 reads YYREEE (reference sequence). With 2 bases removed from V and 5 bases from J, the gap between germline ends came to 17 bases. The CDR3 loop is CASSFVGRAPHEQYF. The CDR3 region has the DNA TGTGCCAGCAGCTTTGTGGGCAGGGCTCCCCACGAGCAGTACTTC.

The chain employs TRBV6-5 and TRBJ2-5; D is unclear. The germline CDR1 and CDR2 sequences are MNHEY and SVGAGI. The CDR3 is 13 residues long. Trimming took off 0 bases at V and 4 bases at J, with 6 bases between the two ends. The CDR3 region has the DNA TGTGCCAGCAGTTACTCAGGGTCAGAGACCCAGTACTTC. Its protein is CASSYSGSETQYF.

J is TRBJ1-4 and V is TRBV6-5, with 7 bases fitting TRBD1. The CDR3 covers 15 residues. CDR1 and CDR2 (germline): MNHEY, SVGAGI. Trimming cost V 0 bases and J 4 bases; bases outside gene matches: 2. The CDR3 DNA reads TGTGCCAGCAGTTACTCGAACAGGGGTAATGAAAAACTGTTTTTT. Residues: CASSYSNRGNEKLFF.

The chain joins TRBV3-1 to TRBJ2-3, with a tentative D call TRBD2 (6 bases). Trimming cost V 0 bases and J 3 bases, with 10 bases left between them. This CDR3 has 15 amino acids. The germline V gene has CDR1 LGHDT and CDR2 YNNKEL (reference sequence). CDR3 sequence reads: CASSQDPLATDTQYF. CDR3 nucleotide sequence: TGTGCCAGCAGCCAAGATCCCCTAGCGACAGATACGCAGTATTTT.

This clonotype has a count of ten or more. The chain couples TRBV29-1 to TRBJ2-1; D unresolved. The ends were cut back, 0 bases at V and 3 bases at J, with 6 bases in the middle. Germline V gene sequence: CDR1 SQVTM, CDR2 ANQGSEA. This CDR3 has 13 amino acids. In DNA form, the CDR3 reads TGCAGCGTTGAAGAGCCTGGCTACAATGAGCAGTTCTTC. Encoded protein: CSVEEPGYNEQFF.

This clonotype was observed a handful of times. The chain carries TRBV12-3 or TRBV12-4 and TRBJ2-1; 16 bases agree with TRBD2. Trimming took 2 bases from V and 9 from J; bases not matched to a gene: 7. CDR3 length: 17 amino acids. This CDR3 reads CASSLKGLAGGWAEQFF. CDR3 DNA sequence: TGTGCCAGCAGTTTAAAGGGACTAGCGGGAGGGTGGGCTGAGCAGTTCTTC.

Written as DNA, the CDR3 is TGTGCCTCCAGGTATGGGGGGGTGAACACTGAAGCTTTCTTT. It is translated as CASRYGGVNTEAFF. This chain connects TRBV5-6 to TRBJ1-1; maybe TRBD1 (5 bases). V gave up 10 bases and J gave up 0 bases, with 16 bases separating them. This CDR3 comprises 14 residues. CDR1 and CDR2 from the germline V gene are SGHDT and YYEEEE.

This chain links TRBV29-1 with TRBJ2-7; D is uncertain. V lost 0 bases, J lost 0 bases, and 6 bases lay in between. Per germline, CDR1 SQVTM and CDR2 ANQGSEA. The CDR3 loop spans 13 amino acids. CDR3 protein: CSVEDTYSYEQYF. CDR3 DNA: TGCAGCGTTGAAGATACCTACTCCTACGAGCAGTACTTC.